The clone carrying this TCR beta chain turned up a few times. The antigen remains unidentified. These data come from a study of T cell repertoires in cytomegalovirus infection. Study overall: CMV epitopes in the study were HLA-C-restricted (recently identified) and HLA-B-restricted (well studied). Signatures in public TCR beta sequences pointed to both CMV infection and matching HLA type. Findings of the study overall: Based on cumulative public TCR beta family frequency, carriers of CMV plus the relevant HLA were identified. Dominating the ex vivo response were HLA-C-restricted CMV-specific TCR beta clonotypes.

Per germline, CDR1 DFQATT and CDR2 SNEGSKA (reference sequence). The CDR3 sequence is 12 residues long. V lost 3 bases, J lost 2 bases, and 7 bases lay in between. One entry per CDR3 protein, called by TCRdb with MiXCR from the reads. The sample consists of fewer than 200,000 distinct CDR3 sequences, roughly 22% of them appearing once. Source: CD8+ T cells from cultured PBMCs, taken from culture after CMV antigen stimulation. The rearrangement joins TRBV20-1 to TRBJ1-1; no firm D call. This TCR was sampled from a human donor in good health (CMV status not recorded). Some clones in this sample may be carry-over from other donors' samples. Here the CDR3 reads CSARAANTEAFF. Here the CDR3 DNA reads TGCAGTGCTAGGGCAGCTAACACTGAAGCTTTCTTT.